These 18 T cell receptor beta chains came from one sample sequenced in a study of blood T cell repertoires in COVID-19. Produced via immunoSEQ multiplex PCR; TCRdb's table is partial and in-frame only. This table holds around 100,000 clones, over 75% found once. The sequenced sample was peripheral blood. The receptors shown here come from a man aged 25 to 40 in a cohort sampled during active COVID-19.

The chain has TRBV24-1 and TRBJ2-1, with D tentatively TRBD1 (6 bases). The V end was cut by 3 bases, the J end by 4 bases, with 15 bases between. CDR3 length: 16 residues. Germline V CDR1 and CDR2: KGHDR, SFDVKD. The CDR3 region has the DNA TGTGCCACCAGTGATATAACAGGGCTCGGGTACAATGAGCAGTTCTTC. This translates into CATSDITGLGYNEQFF.

CDR3 sequence reads: CASSSLAGDQETQYF. DNA of the CDR3: TGCGCCAGCAGCTCCCTAGCGGGGGACCAAGAGACCCAGTACTTC. The rearrangement joins TRBV5-1 to TRBJ2-5, with 10 bases identical to TRBD2. Germline CDR1 and CDR2: SGHRS and YFSETQ. Unmatched junction bases numbered 2, after V lost 3 bases and J lost 0 bases. This CDR3 region has 15 residues.

The rearrangement links TRBV6-1 to TRBJ1-4; TRBD1 agrees at 8 bases. CDR1 MNHNS and CDR2 SASEGT come from the germline V gene. V trimming: 0 bases; J trimming: 8 bases; junction bases outside the gene matches: 23. The CDR3 length is 21 residues. The CDR3 spells CASSEAKVWQGAIRLTEKLFF. CDR3 sequence (DNA): TGTGCCAGCAGTGAAGCAAAGGTGTGGCAGGGGGCAATCAGGCTCACGGAAAAACTGTTTTTT.

The rearrangement uses TRBV6-5 and TRBJ1-1; a weak D match, TRBD1 (5 bases). CDR3 size: 16 residues. The ends were cut back, 2 bases at V and 0 bases at J, with 13 bases in the middle. CDR1 is MNHEY, CDR2 SVGAGI, per germline. The CDR3 region has the DNA TGTGCCAGCAGTTACACGCGACAGCAGGTGAACACTGAAGCTTTCTTT. The encoded protein is CASSYTRQQVNTEAFF.

The V call is TRBV4-1, the J call TRBJ2-7; the match to TRBD1 covers 7 bases. Germline V gene sequence: CDR1 MGHRA, CDR2 YSYEKL. The CDR3 has 16 amino acids. The V gene end was trimmed by 0 bases and the J gene end by 3 bases; junction bases not matched to a gene: 8. CDR3 nucleotide sequence: TGCGCCAGCAGCCAAGATCTATGGACAGGAAACTACGAGCAGTACTTC. Translating gives CASSQDLWTGNYEQYF.

This chain uses TRBV30 with TRBJ1-3, with 7 bases that match TRBD1. With V trimmed by 3 bases and J by 3 bases, 5 bases remained unmatched. The length of the CDR3 is 14 residues. Germline CDR1 is GTSNPN and CDR2 is SVGIG (reference sequence). In DNA, the CDR3 is TGTGCCTGGAGCGACAGGGCATTTGGAAACACCATATATTTT. Protein product: CAWSDRAFGNTIYF.

The rearrangement links TRBV3-1 (or the pseudogene TRBV3-2) to TRBJ2-5; TRBD1 aligns across 9 bases. The J segment lost 4 bases and the V segment lost 9 bases, leaving 6 bases of the junction unmatched. The CDR3 runs 13 residues. The germline gives CDR1 LGHDT, CDR2 YNNKEL (reference sequence). The CDR3 protein is CARLGQGVETQYF. CDR3 DNA sequence: TGTGCCAGGCTGGGACAGGGCGTAGAGACCCAGTACTTC.

V usage is TRBV5-1 and J usage is TRBJ1-2; unclear D gene. The CDR3 loop spans 15 amino acids. V lost 1 base and J 3 bases, leaving 13 bases between the germline ends. The germline CDR1 and CDR2 sequences are SGHRS and YFSETQ. The CDR3, as DNA: TGCGCCAGCAGCTTGACCTCCCGGAGGGACTATGGCTACACCTTC. Translated: CASSLTSRRDYGYTF.

This chain connects TRBV3-1 (or the pseudogene TRBV3-2) to TRBJ1-6; D is uncertain. This CDR3 comprises 16 residues. Germline V lookup: CDR1 LGHDT, CDR2 YNNKEL (reference sequence). V lost 0 bases, J lost 6 bases, and 12 bases lay in between. The DNA for the CDR3 is TGTGCCAGCAGCCAAGACCCAGACCGAGGTAATTCACCCCTCCACTTT. It specifies CASSQDPDRGNSPLHF.

The chain combines TRBV19 with TRBJ1-5, with D perhaps matching TRBD1 (5 bases). Germline V gene lookup returns CDR1 LNHDA and CDR2 SQIVND (reference sequence). Trimming removed 5 bases from V and 3 bases from J, with 17 bases in between. The length of the CDR3 is 16 residues. The CDR3 spells CASSWSGLGPNQPQHF. The CDR3 DNA reads as TGTGCCAGTAGTTGGTCAGGGTTGGGGCCCAATCAGCCCCAGCATTTT.

This clone was picked up a small number of times. This chain connects TRBV10-3 to TRBJ1-2, with 9 bases aligning to TRBD1. The CDR3 is 13 amino acids. V lost 10 bases and J lost 5; bases outside the gene matches: 8. The germline V gene has CDR1 ENHRY and CDR2 SYGVKD. CDR3 DNA sequence: TGTGCCAGCCGGGACAGGGAGGTTTATGGCTACACCTTC. Protein: CASRDREVYGYTF.

The chain recombines TRBV6-5 with TRBJ2-1, with D hard to call. Trimming cost V 2 bases and J 7 bases, with 18 bases left between them. From germline, CDR1 is MNHEY and CDR2 SVGAGI. The CDR3 consists of 16 residues. The CDR3 loop reads CASSYDTVRATNEQFF. The DNA of the CDR3 is TGTGCCAGCAGTTACGATACCGTTCGAGCAACGAATGAGCAGTTCTTC.

This chain joins TRBV6-6 and TRBJ1-1; tentative D call: TRBD1 (5 bases). Germline V gene sequence: CDR1 MNHNY, CDR2 SVGAGI (reference sequence). The CDR3 totals 13 residues. The V and J ends lost 5 bases and 1 base respectively, with 8 bases between them. CDR3: CASSIQENTEAFF. CDR3 sequence (DNA): TGTGCCAGCAGTATACAGGAGAACACTGAAGCTTTCTTT.

This clone came up once. V and J are TRBV21-1 and TRBJ1-5; no check of the table's D call, TRBD1, against the DNA was made. TRBV21-1 is described as a pseudogene. The CDR3 loop spans 17 amino acids. This CDR3 is CASRDRDLVGSNQPQHF. CDR3 nucleotide sequence: TGTGCCAGCCGGGACAGGGATTTGGTTGGTAGCAATCAGCCCCAGCATTTT.

The V call is TRBV18, the J call TRBJ1-1; 7 nucleotides align to TRBD1. Germline loops: CDR1 KGHSH, CDR2 LQKENI. The CDR3 is 12 residues long. V was pared by 3 bases and J by 10 bases, with 5 bases of the junction left unmatched. CDR3 sequence (DNA): TGTGCCAGCTCACCCAACAGGGGTTCAGCTTTCTTT. It encodes CASSPNRGSAFF. Based on the CDR3 plus reference TRBV18 and TRBJ1-1, the full variable domain is NAGVMQNPRHLVRRRGQEARLRCSPMKGHSHVYWYRQLPEEGLKFMVYLQKENIIDESGMPKERFSAEFPKEGPSILRIQQVVRGDSAAYFCASSPNRGSAFFGQGTRLTVV.

This clone came up a few times. The chain combines TRBV18 with TRBJ2-3; 11 bases map to TRBD2. Per the germline V gene, CDR1 is KGHSH and CDR2 is LQKENI. The CDR3 sequence is 17 residues long. V gave up 6 bases and J gave up 4 bases; unmatched junction bases: 12. The CDR3 bases are TGTGCCAGCTCTCCAAGAAGACTAGCGGGGAGTTCAGATACGCAGTATTTT. It specifies CASSPRRLAGSSDTQYF.

The chain has TRBV11-2 and TRBJ1-4, with D perhaps TRBD1 (5 bases). Germline V gives CDR1 SGHAT, CDR2 FQNNGV. CDR3 length: 17 amino acids. V dropped 1 base and J dropped 7 bases, with 19 bases sitting between them. This chain's CDR3 is CASSLGAPGKVGEKLFF. CDR3 coding DNA: TGTGCCAGCAGCTTAGGCGCACCAGGGAAAGTAGGTGAAAAACTGTTTTTT. Combining the CDR3 with reference TRBV11-2 and TRBJ1-4 gives the whole variable domain EAGVAQSPRYKIIEKRQSVAFWCNPISGHATLYWYQQILGQGPKLLIQFQNNGVVDDSQLPKDRFSAERLKGVDSTLKIQPAKLEDSAVYLCASSLGAPGKVGEKLFFGSGTQLSVL.

This chain joins TRBV3-1 (or the pseudogene TRBV3-2) and TRBJ1-2, with TRBD1 matching over 7 bases. Germline trimming cut 3 bases from V and 14 bases from J; bases unmatched to any gene: 9. Germline lookup yields CDR1 LGHDT and CDR2 YNNKEL (reference sequence). The CDR3 has 12 amino acids. The CDR3 spells CASSQTTGTVTF. The CDR3, as DNA: TGTGCCAGCAGCCAGACTACCGGGACAGTTACCTTC.